The 21 T cell receptor beta chains presented below share a single source sample, sequenced in a study of blood T cell repertoires in COVID-19. The protocol was immunoSEQ multiplex PCR, while the TCRdb copy is restricted to in-frame clones and leaves out a portion. The table has some 59,000 clones, about three quarters seen once. The sequenced sample was peripheral blood. These receptors originate from a man under 40 with COVID-19, enrolled during active disease.

The chain combines TRBV6-6 with TRBJ1-2; 7 positions match TRBD1. The germline CDR1 and CDR2 sequences are MNHNY and SVGAGI (reference sequence). The CDR3 is 14 amino acids. J lost 2 bases, V lost 7 bases, and 7 bases had no gene match. CDR3 amino acids: CASTQGVGNYGYTF. The CDR3 DNA is TGTGCCAGCACCCAGGGGGTAGGCAACTATGGCTACACCTTC.

The chain links TRBV7-2 to TRBJ2-5; TRBD2 agrees at 13 bases. The length of the CDR3 is 16 residues. The junction had 3 bases not matched to a gene; V was cut back by 4 bases and J by 1 base. The germline V gene has CDR1 SGHTA and CDR2 FQGNSA. The CDR3 protein is CASSSGLAGAQETQYF. The CDR3, as DNA: TGTGCCAGCAGCTCCGGACTAGCGGGGGCCCAAGAGACCCAGTACTTC.

The rearrangement uses TRBV29-1 and TRBJ2-5; D might be TRBD2 (6 bases). This CDR3 is built from 13 residues. Germline CDR1 reads SQVTM; CDR2 reads ANQGSEA. Trimming stripped 4 bases from V and 1 base from J, with 10 bases between. CDR3 residues: CSVVRGSQETQYF. For the CDR3, the DNA is TGCAGCGTTGTTCGGGGGTCCCAAGAGACCCAGTACTTC.

The rearrangement links TRBV6-2 or TRBV6-3 to TRBJ2-2, with 8 bases lining up with TRBD2. Germline loops: CDR1 MNHEY, CDR2 SVGEGT. This CDR3 spans 15 amino acids. With 5 bases clipped from V and 5 bases from J, the junction kept 7 bases outside the gene matches. The CDR3 spells CASSPPGLDTGELFF. The CDR3 DNA is TGTGCCAGCAGTCCGCCGGGACTAGATACCGGGGAGCTGTTTTTT.

The chain has TRBV6-1 and TRBJ1-2; D may be TRBD1 (6 bases). Trimming took 2 bases from V and 7 from J, leaving 14 bases between them. CDR1 is MNHNS, CDR2 SASEGT, per germline. The CDR3 loop spans 14 amino acids. CDR3 amino acids: CASSEQGYLGGYTF. In DNA, the CDR3 is TGTGCCAGCAGTGAACAGGGGTATTTGGGTGGCTACACCTTC.

V is TRBV7-8 and J is TRBJ1-2; D possibly corresponds to TRBD1 (6 bases). V lost 2 bases and J 3 bases, leaving 10 bases between the germline ends. CDR3 length: 14 amino acids. Germline CDR1 is SGHVS and CDR2 is FQNEAQ. The CDR3 here is CASSLQGSDYGYTF. The CDR3 coding sequence is TGTGCCAGCAGCTTACAGGGGTCGGACTATGGCTACACCTTC.

The chain uses TRBV10-3 and TRBJ2-3; 8 bases map to TRBD1. The CDR3 extends over 16 amino acids. With 5 bases clipped from V and 0 bases from J, the junction kept 7 bases outside the gene matches. Germline CDR1 reads ENHRY; CDR2 reads SYGVKD. The CDR3: CAISTTGESSTDTQYF. The CDR3 DNA reads as TGTGCCATCAGTACGACAGGGGAATCGAGCACAGATACGCAGTATTTT.

This chain connects TRBV13 to TRBJ2-7; 7 bases are shared with TRBD2. This CDR3 region has 15 residues. V gave up 4 bases and J gave up 0 bases; unmatched junction bases: 6. Per germline, CDR1 PRHDT and CDR2 FYEKMQ (reference sequence). The CDR3 DNA sequence: TGTGCCAGCAGCTCGGACGGGAGGAGCTCCTACGAGCAGTACTTC. It codes for CASSSDGRSSYEQYF.

V usage is TRBV5-1 and J usage is TRBJ2-7; 8 nucleotides align to TRBD2. The length of the CDR3 is 16 residues. V was clipped by 0 bases and J by 3 bases; unmatched bases: 8. CDR1 is SGHRS and CDR2 is YFSETQ in the germline V gene. CDR3 in amino acids: CASSLGTSGLDYEQYF. The CDR3 nucleotides read TGCGCCAGCAGCTTGGGCACTAGCGGCCTAGACTACGAGCAGTACTTC.

There are a few counts of this clone. The chain has TRBV21-1 and TRBJ2-7; the table's D call, TRBD1, was not checked against the DNA. TRBV21-1 is an annotated pseudogene. This CDR3 region has 21 residues. The DNA for the CDR3 is TGTGCCAGCAGCAGTGAAGACAGGGAGAAAACGTCTCCACCTAGGACGTGTGAGCAGTACTTC. Protein sequence: CASSSEDREKTSPPRTCEQYF.

In nucleotides, the CDR3 is TGTGCCAGCAGGGGAACGGTTTCAGGGCAAGAGACCCAGTACTTC. Translation gives CASRGTVSGQETQYF. The gene calls are TRBV25-1 and TRBJ2-5; D possibly corresponds to TRBD1 (5 bases). Germline CDR1 is MGHDK and CDR2 is SYGVNS. Between the trimmed V and J ends, which lost 6 bases and 2 bases, there was a span of 16 bases. The CDR3 is made up of 15 amino acids.

This chain links TRBV5-1 with TRBJ1-5; D unclear. The germline V and J ends were trimmed by 0 bases and 2 bases, with 6 bases remaining between them. This CDR3 has 14 residues. Germline-derived CDR1 and CDR2 are SGHRS and YFSETQ. The CDR3 sequence: CASSLGEGNQPQHF. CDR3 DNA sequence: TGCGCCAGCAGCTTGGGTGAGGGCAATCAGCCCCAGCATTTT.

The V and J genes are TRBV2 and TRBJ1-4; D gene unclear. The V gene lost 9 bases and the J gene lost 7 bases, with 18 bases spanning the gap. The germline V gene has CDR1 SNHLY and CDR2 FYNNEI. The CDR3 runs to 14 residues. In DNA form, the CDR3 reads TGTGCCAGTTCCGAGACACCCGGAGGTGAAAAACTGTTTTTT. Translating it yields CASSETPGGEKLFF. The full variable domain, rest sourced from reference TRBV2 and TRBJ1-4, is EPEVTQTPSHQVTQMGQEVILRCVPISNHLYFYWYRQILGQKVEFLVSFYNNEISEKSEIFDDQFSVERPDGSNFTLKIRSTKLEDSAMYFCASSETPGGEKLFFGSGTQLSVL.

The chain carries TRBV5-4 and TRBJ2-5; TRBD2 might be the D (6 bases). V lost 0 bases, J lost 5 bases, and 8 bases lay in between. CDR3 length equals 13 residues. Germline V lookup: CDR1 SGHNT, CDR2 YYREEE (reference sequence). The CDR3 coding sequence is TGTGCCAGCAGCTTGGTCGGGAGCGAGACCCAGTACTTC. Residues: CASSLVGSETQYF.

DNA of the CDR3: TGCGCCAGCAGCCAGTCCTCCCAGGGAGGCACTGAAGCTTTCTTT. Translated, it gives CASSQSSQGGTEAFF. This chain connects TRBV4-3 to TRBJ1-1; D might be TRBD1 (5 bases). The CDR3 has 15 amino acids. Between the trimmed V and J ends, which lost 3 bases and 4 bases, there was a span of 15 bases. Germline CDR1 is LGHNA and CDR2 is YSLEER.

The chain joins TRBV27 to TRBJ1-4; 8 nucleotides match TRBD1. This CDR3 spans 14 amino acids. V dropped 4 bases and J dropped 8; count of bases not matched to a gene: 6. CDR1 MNHEY and CDR2 SMNVEV come from the germline V gene (reference sequence). In nucleotides, the CDR3 is TGTGCCAGCAGTTCCTCGGACAGGGTCGAAAAACTGTTTTTT. Translating it yields CASSSSDRVEKLFF.

The chain recombines TRBV12-3 or TRBV12-4 with TRBJ2-7, with D tentatively TRBD1 (6 bases). Trimming stripped 3 bases from V and 6 bases from J, with 9 bases between. This CDR3 spans 12 amino acids. CDR3 DNA: TGTGCCAGCAGTTTCGGGACATTCGAGCAGTACTTC. Amino acids: CASSFGTFEQYF.

The chain uses TRBV7-2 and TRBJ1-1; TRBD1 matches at 8 bases. The CDR3 spans 16 residues. Germline assignment: CDR1 SGHTA and CDR2 FQGNSA. With 6 bases clipped from V and 2 bases from J, the junction kept 11 bases outside the gene matches. For the CDR3, the DNA is TGTGCCAGCAGTGGGCTTCGACAGGGGATAAACACTGAAGCTTTCTTT. It yields the protein CASSGLRQGINTEAFF.

This rearrangement joins TRBV7-2 to TRBJ2-4, with 11 bases aligning to TRBD2. Trimming at V came to 5 bases and at J to 13 bases, leaving 10 bases not matched to a gene. This CDR3 has 14 amino acids. Germline values: CDR1 SGHTA, CDR2 FQGNSA. The CDR3 region has the DNA TGTGCCAGCAGCATGACTAGCGGGGCGCAGAGCCAGTACTTC. Translation gives CASSMTSGAQSQYF.

This chain links TRBV12-3 or TRBV12-4 with TRBJ2-1; D is possibly TRBD2 (6 bases). The CDR3 contains 13 residues. V dropped 7 bases and J dropped 6 bases, with 13 bases sitting between them. In DNA form, the CDR3 reads TGTGCCAGCACCCTCGGGACTCTCAATGAGCAGTTCTTC. It codes for CASTLGTLNEQFF.

This clone has just a few counts. The chain couples TRBV5-1 to TRBJ1-3; 7 bases line up with TRBD1. There are 16 residues in the CDR3. J lost 3 bases, V lost 4 bases, and 10 bases had no gene match. The germline CDR1 and CDR2 sequences are SGHRS and YFSETQ. The CDR3 DNA reads as TGCGCCAGCAGCACCACAGGGGTGCTGTATGGAAACACCATATATTTT. It is translated as CASSTTGVLYGNTIYF.